What follows are 3 T cell receptor beta chains derived from one specimen sequenced in a study of CD8 T cells in Susac syndrome. Reverse transcription of roughly 0.5 to 1 ug RNA was performed with random hexamers. TCRdb called the immunoSEQ multiplex PCR reads again in MiXCR, with one record for every CDR3 protein. The sample includes about 180,000 distinct CDR3 sequences, almost 96% seen only once; the top ten take more than 0.09%. Sequencing input: CD4+ T cells from PBMCs. Receptors were obtained from a human donor with multiple sclerosis.

The CDR3 region is CSGRQVEAFF. CDR3 nucleotide sequence: TGCAGCGGGAGACAGGTTGAAGCTTTCTTT. The V and J genes are TRBV29-1 and TRBJ1-1; tentatively, D is TRBD1 (6 bases). The length of the CDR3 is 10 residues. Looked up from germline, CDR1 is SQVTM and CDR2 is ANQGSEA. V shed 7 bases and J shed 7 bases, with 10 bases lying between them.

The sample holds one count of this clonotype. The chain employs TRBV27 and TRBJ2-6; D may be TRBD1 (6 bases). The V end was cut by 2 bases, the J end by 3 bases, with 14 bases between. This CDR3 region has 17 residues. Germline lookup yields CDR1 MNHEY and CDR2 SMNVEV (reference sequence). CDR3 region: CASSLGQGIGGANVLTF. The CDR3 region has the DNA TGTGCCAGCAGTTTAGGGCAGGGGATCGGTGGGGCCAACGTCCTGACTTTC.

The rearrangement uses TRBV4-1 and TRBJ2-1, with TRBD1 matching 12 bases. The CDR3 covers 15 residues. The germline CDR1 and CDR2 sequences are MGHRA and YSYEKL. V shed 3 bases, J shed 9 bases, and the junction held 6 bases outside the gene matches. The CDR3 region has the DNA TGCGCCAGCAGCCAGATGGGGACAGGGGGCGTTGAGCAGTTCTTC. It specifies CASSQMGTGGVEQFF.